The 20 T cell receptor beta chains listed next were all sequenced from one sample in a study of blood T cell repertoires in COVID-19. Clones were read by immunoSEQ multiplex PCR, and TCRdb kept only the in-frame ones, dropping some. The sample contains 250,000 to 300,000 clones, approximately 90% of which appear only once. Sequencing was performed on PBMCs or T cells enriched from blood (not recorded which). The source is a human donor in a cohort exposed to, infected with or recovered from COVID-19 (not recorded which). The donor label of this sample is uncertain.

This clone was detected only a few times. The CDR3 sequence is CASSTTFETDNYGYTF. The CDR3 DNA reads as TGTGCCAGCAGCACCACTTTCGAGACAGATAACTATGGCTACACCTTC. The chain is built from TRBV7-2 and TRBJ1-2; tentatively, D is TRBD1 (5 bases). The CDR3 covers 16 residues. Germline assignment: CDR1 SGHTA and CDR2 FQGNSA. V was cut by 5 bases and J by 1 base, with 17 bases left in between.

The chain is built from TRBV19 and TRBJ1-1; a weak D match, TRBD1 (6 bases). Germline CDR1 LNHDA, CDR2 SQIVND (reference sequence). Trimming removed 1 base from V and 8 bases from J, with 17 bases in between. The CDR3 length is 15 residues. CDR3: CASSIAQGSDIEAFF. Written as DNA, the CDR3 is TGTGCCAGTAGTATAGCACAGGGTAGCGACATCGAAGCTTTCTTT. Supplemented by reference TRBV19 and TRBJ1-1, the full variable domain reads DGGITQSPKYLFRKEGQNVTLSCEQNLNHDAMYWYRQDPGQGLRLIYYSQIVNDFQKGDIAEGYSVSREKKESFPLTVTSAQKNPTAFYLCASSIAQGSDIEAFFGQGTRLTVV.

The chain employs TRBV7-2 and TRBJ1-4; D remains unclear. The CDR3 spans 14 residues. V lost 5 bases and J lost 7, with 14 bases in between. Germline values: CDR1 SGHTA, CDR2 FQGNSA. This CDR3 is CASSPGPEGEKLFF. CDR3 nucleotide sequence: TGTGCCAGCAGCCCTGGACCCGAGGGTGAAAAACTGTTTTTT.

The chain is built from TRBV5-6 and TRBJ2-7; possibly TRBD1 for D (5 bases). This CDR3 is built from 11 residues. Germline assignment: CDR1 SGHDT and CDR2 YYEEEE. V lost 4 bases and J 6 bases, leaving 8 bases between the germline ends. Here the CDR3 reads CASSRDSEQYF. CDR3 bases: TGTGCCAGCAGCCGCGACAGCGAGCAGTACTTC. The variable domain in full, completed from reference TRBV5-6 and TRBJ2-7, reads DAGVTQSPTHLIKTRGQQVTLRCSPKSGHDTVSWYQQALGQGPQFIFQYYEEEERQRGNFPDRFSGHQFPNYSSELNVNALLLGDSALYLCASSRDSEQYFGPGTRLTVT.

The V and J genes are TRBV21-1 and TRBJ1-5; the D segment call TRBD1 is taken from the table without a DNA check. TRBV21-1 is assigned pseudogene status. The CDR3 loop spans 18 amino acids. This chain's CDR3 is CASSATKRDRDSNQPQHF. CDR3 nucleotides: TGTGCCAGCAGCGCAACGAAGAGAGACAGGGATAGCAATCAGCCCCAGCATTTT.

This chain joins TRBV7-9 and TRBJ2-6, with TRBD1 as a possible D gene (6 bases). Germline CDR1 SEHNR, CDR2 FQNEAQ (reference sequence). Between the trimmed V and J ends, which lost 4 bases and 1 base, there was a span of 11 bases. The CDR3 is 16 residues long. CDR3 sequence reads: CASSSSTGSGANVLTF. DNA for the CDR3: TGTGCCAGCAGCTCCTCAACAGGGTCTGGGGCCAACGTCCTGACTTTC.

The rearrangement uses TRBV4-3 and TRBJ1-1, with no clear D. In germline, CDR1 is LGHNA, CDR2 YSLEER. The CDR3 extends over 14 amino acids. The ends were cut back, 1 base at V and 2 bases at J, with 8 bases in the middle. The CDR3 is CASSQVGSNTEAFF. Here the CDR3 DNA reads TGCGCCAGCAGCCAAGTCGGTTCAAACACTGAAGCTTTCTTT.

V gene TRBV5-1 combines with J gene TRBJ1-5; 11 positions agree with TRBD1. Unmatched junction bases numbered 4, after V lost 4 bases and J lost 7 bases. The length of the CDR3 is 14 residues. CDR1 and CDR2 from the germline V gene are SGHRS and YFSETQ. The CDR3 region is CASSQGQGDQPQHF. In DNA form, the CDR3 reads TGCGCCAGCAGCCAGGGACAGGGGGACCAGCCCCAGCATTTT.

The chain employs TRBV5-4 and TRBJ1-1; the D is unclear. The V gene's germline CDR1 is SGHNT and CDR2 YYREEE (reference sequence). The length of the CDR3 is 12 residues. With 2 bases removed from V and 0 bases from J, the gap between germline ends came to 2 bases. The CDR3 DNA sequence: TGTGCCAGCAGCTTCATGAACACTGAAGCTTTCTTT. The encoded protein is CASSFMNTEAFF.

V usage is TRBV11-2 and J usage is TRBJ1-1; no clear D. V lost 6 bases, J lost 7 bases, and 12 bases lay in between. Germline values: CDR1 SGHAT, CDR2 FQNNGV. The length of the CDR3 is 12 residues. Here the CDR3 reads CASSSAPDEAFF. In DNA, the CDR3 is TGTGCCAGCAGTTCCGCCCCAGATGAAGCTTTCTTT.

This clone was seen once. The chain joins TRBV5-8 to TRBJ2-3; D perhaps matches TRBD2 (5 bases). There are 13 residues in the CDR3. Germline V gene sequence: CDR1 SGHTS, CDR2 YDEGEE. V was trimmed by 5 bases and J by 6 bases, leaving 13 bases between them. CDR3 DNA sequence: TGTGCCAGCAGACTCGGGATTTGGGATACGCAGTATTTT. As protein: CASRLGIWDTQYF.

The chain is built from TRBV7-9 and TRBJ1-6; D ambiguous. CDR3 length equals 12 residues. The germline V gene has CDR1 SEHNR and CDR2 FQNEAQ (reference sequence). The V end lost 5 bases, the J end lost 14 bases, and 13 bases lay between the germline ends. The CDR3 DNA sequence: TGTGCCAGCAGCCTATCCCCTGTCACCCTCCACTTT. This sequence encodes CASSLSPVTLHF.

The genes are TRBV3-1 (or the pseudogene TRBV3-2) and TRBJ2-7; D remains ambiguous. Trimming removed 2 bases at V and 1 base at J, with 6 bases between. Germline-derived CDR1 and CDR2 are LGHDT and YNNKEL (reference sequence). The CDR3 consists of 13 residues. The CDR3 coding sequence is TGTGCCAGCAGCCAATTCCTTTCCTACGAGCAGTACTTC. Protein sequence: CASSQFLSYEQYF.

The V gene is TRBV7-2, the J gene TRBJ1-1; possible D gene TRBD1, 5 bases. This CDR3 has 14 amino acids. The V end lost 4 bases, the J end lost 3 bases, and 12 bases lay between the germline ends. From germline, CDR1 is SGHTA and CDR2 FQGNSA. The CDR3 protein is CASSSRGGDTEAFF. CDR3 DNA sequence: TGTGCCAGCAGCTCCCGGGGGGGGGACACTGAAGCTTTCTTT.

The rearrangement joins TRBV6-5 to TRBJ1-2, with D maybe TRBD1 (5 bases). V was cut by 4 bases and J by 9 bases, with 21 bases left in between. The length of the CDR3 is 15 residues. Per the germline V gene, CDR1 is MNHEY and CDR2 is SVGAGI. The CDR3 loop is CASSSSDQGRLRYTF. The DNA of the CDR3 is TGTGCCAGCAGTTCCTCAGACCAGGGAAGACTTCGCTACACCTTC.

This chain joins TRBV7-2 and TRBJ2-3; 11 nucleotides agree with TRBD2. The CDR3 extends over 17 amino acids. J gave up 4 bases and V 5 bases, and 11 bases lay outside the gene matches. Germline V gene sequence: CDR1 SGHTA, CDR2 FQGNSA. The CDR3 protein is CASSLYASGGTPDTQYF. In DNA, the CDR3 is TGTGCCAGCAGCCTATACGCTAGCGGGGGGACCCCAGATACGCAGTATTTT.

This chain joins TRBV3-1 (or the pseudogene TRBV3-2) and TRBJ1-1, with 7 bases fitting TRBD1. The CDR3 has 17 amino acids. The ends lost 1 base at V and 1 base at J; junction bases unmatched: 9. Per the germline V gene, CDR1 is LGHDT and CDR2 is YNNKEL (reference sequence). CDR3 sequence: CASSQVYAGGRNTEAFF. The CDR3 DNA reads TGTGCCAGCAGCCAAGTATACGCAGGGGGAAGGAACACTGAAGCTTTCTTT.

This rearrangement joins TRBV10-2 to TRBJ1-3, with D possibly matching TRBD1 (6 bases). The CDR3 is 12 amino acids. V was cut by 8 bases and J by 4 bases, with 9 bases left in between. Germline V gives CDR1 WSHSY, CDR2 SAAADI. CDR3 DNA sequence: TGCGCCAGCGGCGGACAGGGAAACACCATATATTTT. Protein sequence: CASGGQGNTIYF.

The rearrangement links TRBV6-5 to TRBJ2-7, with TRBD1 matching 8 bases. CDR3 length: 15 amino acids. V trimming: 4 bases; J trimming: 3 bases; junction bases outside the gene matches: 8. From germline, CDR1 is MNHEY and CDR2 SVGAGI. The CDR3 region is CASSWETGADYEQYF. CDR3 sequence (DNA): TGTGCCAGCAGTTGGGAGACAGGGGCGGACTACGAGCAGTACTTC.

V is TRBV11-2 and J is TRBJ1-6; D perhaps matches TRBD1 (6 bases). The V end lost 5 bases, the J end lost 12 bases, and 20 bases lay between the germline ends. The CDR3 length is 15 residues. Per germline, CDR1 SGHAT and CDR2 FQNNGV. The CDR3 region has the DNA TGTGCCAGCAGCCGTACGACAGGAAACGTTCAACCCCTCCACTTT. Its translation is CASSRTTGNVQPLHF.